The 4 T cell receptor beta chains in this list originate from one sample, sequenced in a study of beta chain features in type 1 diabetes. cDNA synthesis used the whole RNA isolate, giving expressed TCRB sequences. Assay used: immunoSEQ multiplex PCR; TCRdb lists only in-frame clones, some missing. Of a few hundred thousand clones in the sample, around 16% were seen once. Specimen: naive CD4+ T cells from blood. The source is a woman aged 18-29 years in good health.

The rearrangement links TRBV11-2 to TRBJ2-5; TRBD2 agrees at 10 bases. Germline trimming cut 3 bases from V and 5 bases from J; bases unmatched to any gene: 6. CDR3 length: 15 residues. Germline V gene sequence: CDR1 SGHAT, CDR2 FQNNGV. The CDR3 nucleotides read TGTGCCAGCAGCTTTGCTAGCGGGAGTGTGGAGACCCAGTACTTC. Protein sequence: CASSFASGSVETQYF.

This clone occurred a few times. The chain combines TRBV5-4 with TRBJ1-2; D is possibly TRBD1 (6 bases). Trimming shortened V by 4 bases and J by 7 bases, and 20 bases separated the two germline ends. There are 15 residues in the CDR3. CDR1 and CDR2 from the germline V gene are SGHNT and YYREEE (reference sequence). The CDR3 protein is CASSLGRGGAAGYTF. As DNA, the CDR3 is TGTGCCAGCAGCCTTGGGCGGGGGGGCGCCGCTGGCTACACCTTC.

This chain joins TRBV7-2 and TRBJ2-7; TRBD2 aligns across 10 bases. Germline CDR1 is SGHTA and CDR2 is FQGNSA. The CDR3 runs 15 residues. V was clipped by 5 bases and J by 2 bases; unmatched bases: 6. Here the CDR3 reads CASSPQSGRAYEQYF. In nucleotides, the CDR3 is TGTGCCAGCAGCCCACAAAGCGGGAGGGCCTACGAGCAGTACTTC.

This clone has just a few counts. The chain employs TRBV30 and TRBJ2-5; the D gene is possibly TRBD2 (5 bases). The DNA end is a closer match to TRBJ2-7, so the J assignment may be wrong. This CDR3 has 14 amino acids. Per the germline V gene, CDR1 is GTSNPN and CDR2 is SVGIG (reference sequence). The CDR3 is CAWRRTGILHEQYF. CDR3 nucleotide sequence: TGTGCCTGGAGGAGGACGGGGATTTTGCACGAGCAGTACTTC.